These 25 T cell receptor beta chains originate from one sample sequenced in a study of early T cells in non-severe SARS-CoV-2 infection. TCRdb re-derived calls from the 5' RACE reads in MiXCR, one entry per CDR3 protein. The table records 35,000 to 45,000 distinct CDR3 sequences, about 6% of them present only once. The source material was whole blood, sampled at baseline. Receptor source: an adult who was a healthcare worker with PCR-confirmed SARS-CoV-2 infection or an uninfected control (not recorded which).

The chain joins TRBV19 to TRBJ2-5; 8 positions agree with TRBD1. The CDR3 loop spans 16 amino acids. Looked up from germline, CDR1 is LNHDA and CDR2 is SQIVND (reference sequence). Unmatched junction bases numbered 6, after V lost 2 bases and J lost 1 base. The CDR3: CASSIRTGRGQETQYF. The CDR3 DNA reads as TGTGCCAGTAGTATACGGACAGGGAGAGGCCAAGAGACCCAGTACTTC.

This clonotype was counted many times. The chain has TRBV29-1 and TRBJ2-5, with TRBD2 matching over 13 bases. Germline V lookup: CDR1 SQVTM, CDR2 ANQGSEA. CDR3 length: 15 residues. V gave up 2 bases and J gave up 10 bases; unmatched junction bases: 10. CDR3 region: CSVESQTSGGPGQYF. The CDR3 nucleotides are TGCAGCGTTGAAAGTCAGACTAGCGGGGGGCCGGGCCAGTACTTC. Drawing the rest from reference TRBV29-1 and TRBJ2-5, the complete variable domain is SAVISQKPSRDICQRGTSLTIQCQVDSQVTMMFWYRQQPGQSLTLIATANQGSEATYESGFVIDKFPISRPNLTFSTLTVSNMSPEDSSIYLCSVESQTSGGPGQYFGPGTRLLVL.

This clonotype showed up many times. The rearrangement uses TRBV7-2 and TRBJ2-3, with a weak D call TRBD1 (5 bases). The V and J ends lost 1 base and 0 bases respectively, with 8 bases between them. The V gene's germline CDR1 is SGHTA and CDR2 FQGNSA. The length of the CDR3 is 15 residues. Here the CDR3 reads CASSLEGSSTDTQYF. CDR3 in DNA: TGTGCCAGCAGCTTAGAGGGGTCGAGCACAGATACGCAGTATTTT.

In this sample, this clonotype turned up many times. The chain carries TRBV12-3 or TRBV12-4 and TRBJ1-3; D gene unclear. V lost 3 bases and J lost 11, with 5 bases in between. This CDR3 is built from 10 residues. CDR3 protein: CASSLSAIYF. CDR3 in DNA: TGTGCCAGCAGTTTGAGTGCCATATATTTT.

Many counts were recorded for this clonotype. CDR3 protein: CASSYREETQYF. CDR3 DNA sequence: TGTGCCAGCAGTTACAGGGAAGAGACCCAGTACTTC. The chain uses TRBV2 and TRBJ2-5; perhaps TRBD1 as D (6 bases). The CDR3 contains 12 residues. The V gene lost 5 bases and the J gene lost 3 bases, with 7 bases spanning the gap. Germline V gives CDR1 SNHLY, CDR2 FYNNEI.

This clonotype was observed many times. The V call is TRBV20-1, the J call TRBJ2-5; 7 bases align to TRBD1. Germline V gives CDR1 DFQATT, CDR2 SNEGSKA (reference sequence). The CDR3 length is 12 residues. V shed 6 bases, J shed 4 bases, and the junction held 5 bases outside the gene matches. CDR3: CSAQTGRETQYF. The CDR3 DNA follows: TGCAGTGCCCAGACAGGGAGAGAGACCCAGTACTTC.

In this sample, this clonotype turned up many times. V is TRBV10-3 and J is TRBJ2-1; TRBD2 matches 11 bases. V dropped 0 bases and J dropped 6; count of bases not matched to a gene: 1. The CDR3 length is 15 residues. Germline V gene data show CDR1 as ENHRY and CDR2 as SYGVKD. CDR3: CAISESTSGANEQFF. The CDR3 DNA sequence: TGTGCCATCAGTGAGTCGACTAGCGGGGCCAATGAGCAGTTCTTC.

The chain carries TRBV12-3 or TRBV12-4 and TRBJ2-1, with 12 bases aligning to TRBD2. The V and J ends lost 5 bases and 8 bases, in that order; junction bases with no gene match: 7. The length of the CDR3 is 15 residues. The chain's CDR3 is CASSALAGGQDEQFF. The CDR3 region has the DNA TGTGCCAGCAGTGCTCTAGCGGGGGGGCAGGATGAGCAGTTCTTC.

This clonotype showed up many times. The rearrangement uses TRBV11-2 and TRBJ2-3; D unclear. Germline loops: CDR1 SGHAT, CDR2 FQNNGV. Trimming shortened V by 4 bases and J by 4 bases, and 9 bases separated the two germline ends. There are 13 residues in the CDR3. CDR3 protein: CASSSTTADTQYF. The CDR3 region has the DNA TGTGCCAGCAGCTCAACGACGGCAGATACGCAGTATTTT.

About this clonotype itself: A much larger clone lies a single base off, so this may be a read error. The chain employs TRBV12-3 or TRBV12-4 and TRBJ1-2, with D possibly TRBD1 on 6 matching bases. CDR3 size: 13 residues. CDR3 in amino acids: CANSLGHKNGYTF. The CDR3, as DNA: TGTGCCAACAGTTTGGGACACAAGAATGGCTACACCTTC.

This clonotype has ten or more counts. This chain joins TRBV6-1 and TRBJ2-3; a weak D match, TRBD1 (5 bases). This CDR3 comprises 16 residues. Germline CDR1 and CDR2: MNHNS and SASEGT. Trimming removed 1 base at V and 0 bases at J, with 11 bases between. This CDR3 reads CASSEGGQHSTDTQYF. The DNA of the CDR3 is TGTGCCAGCAGTGAAGGAGGACAACATAGCACAGATACGCAGTATTTT.

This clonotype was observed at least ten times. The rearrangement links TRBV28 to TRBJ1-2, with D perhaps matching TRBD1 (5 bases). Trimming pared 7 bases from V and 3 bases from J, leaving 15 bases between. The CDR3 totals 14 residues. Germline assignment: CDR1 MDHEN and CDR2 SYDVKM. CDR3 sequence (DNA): TGTGCCAGCAAGACCCCCGGGACCTACTATGGCTACACCTTC. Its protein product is CASKTPGTYYGYTF.

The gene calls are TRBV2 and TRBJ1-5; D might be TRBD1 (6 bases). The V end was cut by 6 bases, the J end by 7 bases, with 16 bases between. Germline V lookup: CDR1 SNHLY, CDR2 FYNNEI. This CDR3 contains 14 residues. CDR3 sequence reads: CASSLQGSHQPQHF. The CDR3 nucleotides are TGTGCCAGCAGCCTTCAGGGGTCGCACCAGCCCCAGCATTTT.

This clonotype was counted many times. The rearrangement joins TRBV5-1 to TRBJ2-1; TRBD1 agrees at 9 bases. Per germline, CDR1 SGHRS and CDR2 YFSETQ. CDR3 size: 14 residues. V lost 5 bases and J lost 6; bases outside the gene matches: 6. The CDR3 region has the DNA TGCGCCAGCAGTTCGGGACAGGGACTCAATGAGCAGTTCTTC. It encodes CASSSGQGLNEQFF.

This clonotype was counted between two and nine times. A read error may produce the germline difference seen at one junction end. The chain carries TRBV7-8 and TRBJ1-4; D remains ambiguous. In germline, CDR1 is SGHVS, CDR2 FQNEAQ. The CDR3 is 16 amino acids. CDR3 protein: CASSLAYSGADGKPFF. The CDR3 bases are TGTGCCAGCAGCTTAGCGTATTCGGGCGCCGACGGAAAACCGTTTTTT.

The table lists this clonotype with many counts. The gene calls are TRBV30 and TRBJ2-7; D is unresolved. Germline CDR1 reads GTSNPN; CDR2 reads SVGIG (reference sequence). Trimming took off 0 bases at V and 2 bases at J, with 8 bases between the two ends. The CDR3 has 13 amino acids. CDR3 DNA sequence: TGTGCCTGGAGTGTAGGCAGCCCCTACGAGCAGTACTTC. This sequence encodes CAWSVGSPYEQYF.

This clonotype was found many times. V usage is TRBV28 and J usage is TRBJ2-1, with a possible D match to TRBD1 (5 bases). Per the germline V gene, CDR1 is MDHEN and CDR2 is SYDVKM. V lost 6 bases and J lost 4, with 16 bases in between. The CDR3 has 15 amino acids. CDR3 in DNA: TGTGCCAGCAGCCGGTTTGACAGTACGTACAATGAGCAGTTCTTC. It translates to CASSRFDSTYNEQFF. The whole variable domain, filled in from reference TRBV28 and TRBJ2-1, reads DVKVTQSSRYLVKRTGEKVFLECVQDMDHENMFWYRQDPGLGLRLIYFSYDVKMKEKGDIPEGYSVSREKKERFSLILESASTNQTSMYLCASSRFDSTYNEQFFGPGTRLTVL.

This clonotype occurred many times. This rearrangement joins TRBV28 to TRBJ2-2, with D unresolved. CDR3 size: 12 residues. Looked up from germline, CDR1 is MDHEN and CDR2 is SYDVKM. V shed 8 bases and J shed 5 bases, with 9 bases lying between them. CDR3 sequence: CASGSRTGELFF. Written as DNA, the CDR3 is TGTGCCAGCGGATCGAGGACCGGGGAGCTGTTTTTT.

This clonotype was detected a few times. CDR3 nucleotide sequence: TGTGCCAGCAGCTTAATGACCATGAACACTGAAGCTTTCTTT. Protein product: CASSLMTMNTEAFF. V is TRBV7-8 and J is TRBJ1-1; unclear D gene. Trimming stripped 2 bases from V and 0 bases from J, with 7 bases between. Germline values: CDR1 SGHVS, CDR2 FQNEAQ. This CDR3 has 14 residues.

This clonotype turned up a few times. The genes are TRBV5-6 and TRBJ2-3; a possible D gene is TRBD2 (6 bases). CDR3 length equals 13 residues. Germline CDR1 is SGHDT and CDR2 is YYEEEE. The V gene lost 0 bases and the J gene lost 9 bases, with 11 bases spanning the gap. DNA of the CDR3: TGTGCCAGCAGCTTGGCGTCGGAGGGGACGCAGTATTTT. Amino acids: CASSLASEGTQYF.

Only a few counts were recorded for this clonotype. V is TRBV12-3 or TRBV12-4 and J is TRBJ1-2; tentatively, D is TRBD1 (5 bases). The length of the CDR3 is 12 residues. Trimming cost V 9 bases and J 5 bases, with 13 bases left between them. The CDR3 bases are TGTGCCAGGATGAGGGGAGGGTATGGCTACACCTTC. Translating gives CARMRGGYGYTF.

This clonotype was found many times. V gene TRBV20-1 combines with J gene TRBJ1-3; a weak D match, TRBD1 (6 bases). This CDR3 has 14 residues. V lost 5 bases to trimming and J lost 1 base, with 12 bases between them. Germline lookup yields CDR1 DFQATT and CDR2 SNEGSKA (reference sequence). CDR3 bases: TGCAGTGCTCAATCCAGGGGTTCTGGAAACACCATATATTTT. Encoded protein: CSAQSRGSGNTIYF.

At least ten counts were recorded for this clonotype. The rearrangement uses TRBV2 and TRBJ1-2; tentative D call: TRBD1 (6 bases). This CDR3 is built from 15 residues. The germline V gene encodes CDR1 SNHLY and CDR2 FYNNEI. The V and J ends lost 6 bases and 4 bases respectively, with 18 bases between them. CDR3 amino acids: CASRGQPGRTYGYTF. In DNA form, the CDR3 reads TGTGCCAGCAGAGGACAGCCGGGTAGGACCTATGGCTACACCTTC.

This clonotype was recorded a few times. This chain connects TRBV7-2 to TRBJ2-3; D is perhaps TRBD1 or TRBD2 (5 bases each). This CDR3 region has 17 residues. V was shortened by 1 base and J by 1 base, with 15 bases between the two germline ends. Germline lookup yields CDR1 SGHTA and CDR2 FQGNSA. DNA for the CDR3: TGTGCCAGCAGCTTAGTACCCGGGACGTTCCGCACAGATACGCAGTATTTT. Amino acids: CASSLVPGTFRTDTQYF.

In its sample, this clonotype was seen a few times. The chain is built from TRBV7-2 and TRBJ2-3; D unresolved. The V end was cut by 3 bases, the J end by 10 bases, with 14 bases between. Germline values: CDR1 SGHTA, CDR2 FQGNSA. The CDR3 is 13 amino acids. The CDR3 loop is CASSFQLTMAQYF. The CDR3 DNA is TGTGCCAGCAGCTTCCAACTGACAATGGCGCAGTATTTT.